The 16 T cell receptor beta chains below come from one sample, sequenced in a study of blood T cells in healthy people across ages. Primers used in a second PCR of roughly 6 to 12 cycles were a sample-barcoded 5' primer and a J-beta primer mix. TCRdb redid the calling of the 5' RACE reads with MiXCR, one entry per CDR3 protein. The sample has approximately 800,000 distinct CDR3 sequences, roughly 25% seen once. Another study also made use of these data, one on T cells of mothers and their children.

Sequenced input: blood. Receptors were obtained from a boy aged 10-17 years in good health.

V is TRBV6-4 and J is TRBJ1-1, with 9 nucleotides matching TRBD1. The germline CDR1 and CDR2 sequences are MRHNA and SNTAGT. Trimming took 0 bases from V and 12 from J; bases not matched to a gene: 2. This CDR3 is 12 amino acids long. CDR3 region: CASSDSTGGTFF. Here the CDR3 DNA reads TGTGCCAGCAGTGACTCGACAGGGGGGACTTTCTTT.

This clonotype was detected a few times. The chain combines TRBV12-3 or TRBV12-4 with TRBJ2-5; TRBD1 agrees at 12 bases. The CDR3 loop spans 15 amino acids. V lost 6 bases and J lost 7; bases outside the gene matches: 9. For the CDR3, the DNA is TGTGCCAGCAGCCCCGGGACAGGGGGCCGGGGGACCCAGTACTTC. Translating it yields CASSPGTGGRGTQYF.

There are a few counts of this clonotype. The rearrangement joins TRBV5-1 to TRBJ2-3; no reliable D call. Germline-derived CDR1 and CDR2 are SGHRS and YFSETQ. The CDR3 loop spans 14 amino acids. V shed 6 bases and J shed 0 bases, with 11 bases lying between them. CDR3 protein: CASTPGRSTDTQYF. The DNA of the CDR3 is TGCGCCAGCACCCCGGGCCGGAGCACAGATACGCAGTATTTT. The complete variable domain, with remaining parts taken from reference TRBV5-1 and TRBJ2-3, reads KAGVTQTPRYLIKTRGQQVTLSCSPISGHRSVSWYQQTPGQGLQFLFEYFSETQRNKGNFPGRFSGRQFSNSRSEMNVSTLELGDSALYLCASTPGRSTDTQYFGPGTRLTVL.

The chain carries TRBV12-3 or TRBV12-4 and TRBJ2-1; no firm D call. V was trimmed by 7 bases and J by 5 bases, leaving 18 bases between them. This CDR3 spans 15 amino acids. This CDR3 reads CASTRLSKGDNEQFF. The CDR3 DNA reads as TGTGCCAGCACTCGATTAAGCAAAGGAGACAATGAGCAGTTCTTC.

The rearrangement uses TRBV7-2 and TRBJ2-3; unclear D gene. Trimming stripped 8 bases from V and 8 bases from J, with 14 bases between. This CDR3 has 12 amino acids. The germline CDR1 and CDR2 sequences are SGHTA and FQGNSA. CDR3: CASARRGATQYF. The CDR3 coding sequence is TGTGCCAGCGCCAGGCGAGGTGCTACGCAGTATTTT.

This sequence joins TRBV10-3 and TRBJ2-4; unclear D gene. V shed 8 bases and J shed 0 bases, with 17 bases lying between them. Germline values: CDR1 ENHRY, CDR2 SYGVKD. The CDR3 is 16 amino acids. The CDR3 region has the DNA TGTGCCATCGAAGGCGTTGAGAATTTAGCCAAAAACATTCAGTACTTC. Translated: CAIEGVENLAKNIQYF.

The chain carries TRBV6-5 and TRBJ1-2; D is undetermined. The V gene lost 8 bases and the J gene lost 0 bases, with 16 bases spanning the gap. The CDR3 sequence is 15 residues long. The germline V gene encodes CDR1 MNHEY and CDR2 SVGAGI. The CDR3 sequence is CASGRTTDPNYGYTF. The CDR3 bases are TGTGCCAGCGGACGAACCACAGACCCTAACTATGGCTACACCTTC.

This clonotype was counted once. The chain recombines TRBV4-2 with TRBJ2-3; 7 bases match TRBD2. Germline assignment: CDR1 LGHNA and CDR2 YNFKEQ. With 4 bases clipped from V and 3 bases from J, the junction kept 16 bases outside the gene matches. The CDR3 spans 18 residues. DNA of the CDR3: TGTGCCAGCAGCCGGGAAGGTTCGGGGGGACCCCGGACAGATACGCAGTATTTT. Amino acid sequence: CASSREGSGGPRTDTQYF.

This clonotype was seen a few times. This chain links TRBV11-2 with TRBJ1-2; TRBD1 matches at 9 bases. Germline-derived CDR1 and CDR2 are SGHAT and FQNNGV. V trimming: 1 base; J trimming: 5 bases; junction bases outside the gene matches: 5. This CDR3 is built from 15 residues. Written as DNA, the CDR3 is TGTGCCAGCAGCTTAGCAGGGACAGGGTTGTATGGCTACACCTTC. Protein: CASSLAGTGLYGYTF.

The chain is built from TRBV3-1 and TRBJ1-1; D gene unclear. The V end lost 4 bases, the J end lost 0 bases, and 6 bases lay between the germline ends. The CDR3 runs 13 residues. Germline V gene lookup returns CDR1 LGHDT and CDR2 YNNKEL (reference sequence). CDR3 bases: TGTGCCAGCAGCCCTGTCCTGAACACTGAAGCTTTCTTT. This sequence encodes CASSPVLNTEAFF.

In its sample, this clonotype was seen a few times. CDR3 in amino acids: CASSANKNTEAFF. CDR3 sequence (DNA): TGTGCCAGCAGTGCTAACAAGAACACTGAAGCTTTCTTT. The chain couples TRBV25-1 to TRBJ1-1; D call uncertain. The V end was cut by 4 bases, the J end by 1 base, with 7 bases between. From germline, CDR1 is MGHDK and CDR2 SYGVNS. The CDR3 is 13 amino acids. The whole variable domain, filled in from reference TRBV25-1 and TRBJ1-1, reads EADIYQTPRYLVIGTGKKITLECSQTMGHDKMYWYQQDPGMELHLIHYSYGVNSTEKGDLSSESTVSRIRTEHFPLTLESARPSHTSQYLCASSANKNTEAFFGQGTRLTVV.

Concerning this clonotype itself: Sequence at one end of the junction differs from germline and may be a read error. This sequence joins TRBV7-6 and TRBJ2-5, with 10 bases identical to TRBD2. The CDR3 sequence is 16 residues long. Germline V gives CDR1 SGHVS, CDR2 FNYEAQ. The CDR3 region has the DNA TGTACCAGCAAACCCTACTTAGCGGGGGGTTGGGAGACCCAGTACTTC. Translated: CTSKPYLAGGWETQYF.

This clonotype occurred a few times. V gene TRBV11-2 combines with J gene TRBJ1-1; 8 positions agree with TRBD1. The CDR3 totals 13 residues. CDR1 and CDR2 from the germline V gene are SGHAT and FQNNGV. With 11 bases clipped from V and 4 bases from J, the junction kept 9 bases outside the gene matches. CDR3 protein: CAGRGTGGTEAFF. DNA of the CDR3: TGTGCCGGTAGGGGTACAGGGGGCACTGAAGCTTTCTTT.

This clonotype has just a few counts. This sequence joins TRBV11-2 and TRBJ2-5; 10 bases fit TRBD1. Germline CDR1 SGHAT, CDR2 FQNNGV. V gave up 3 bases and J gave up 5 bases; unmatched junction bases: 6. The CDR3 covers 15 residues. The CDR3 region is CASSFGTGVMETQYF. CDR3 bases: TGTGCCAGCAGCTTCGGGACAGGGGTTATGGAGACCCAGTACTTC.

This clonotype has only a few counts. The CDR3 region is CASSFGGVSGNTIYF. As DNA, the CDR3 is TGTGCCAGCAGTTTCGGTGGGGTCTCTGGAAACACCATATATTTT. The chain is built from TRBV12-3 or TRBV12-4 and TRBJ1-3; D remains unclear. Trimming cost V 3 bases and J 0 bases, with 9 bases left between them. CDR3 length: 15 residues.

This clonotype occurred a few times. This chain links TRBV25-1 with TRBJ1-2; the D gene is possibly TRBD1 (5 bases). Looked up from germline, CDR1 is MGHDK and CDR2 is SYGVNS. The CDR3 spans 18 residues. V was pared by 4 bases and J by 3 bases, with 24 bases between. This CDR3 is CASSAAGRGSPDYYGYTF. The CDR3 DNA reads TGTGCCAGCAGTGCCGCCGGGAGGGGAAGTCCCGATTACTATGGCTACACCTTC.